The 7 T cell receptor beta chains below all came from one sample that was sequenced in a study of T and B cells in COVID-19 patients. TRB rearrangements were amplified by multiplex PCR with BIOMED2 TRB-A/B primers. TCRdb fed the multiplex PCR reads into MiXCR, producing one record per CDR3 protein. The sample has thousands of distinct CDR3 sequences, 28% seen once. From blood, about 220-500 ng of genomic DNA served as TRB template. The sample was blood. Every receptor here comes from a human donor who had recovered from COVID-19.

The rearrangement joins TRBV19 to TRBJ1-4, with TRBD1 as a possible D gene (6 bases). The CDR3 sequence is 17 residues long. Germline assignment: CDR1 LNHDA and CDR2 SQIVND (reference sequence). The V and J ends lost 5 bases and 7 bases respectively, with 23 bases between them. The chain's CDR3 is CASSFQGQATIAEKLFF. DNA for the CDR3: TGTGCCAGTAGTTTCCAGGGGCAGGCTACTATTGCTGAAAAACTGTTTTTT.

Within the sample, this clonotype is medium-sized (0.01 to 0.1%). The chain joins TRBV19 to TRBJ2-1; 7 bases align to TRBD2. V lost 4 bases to trimming and J lost 1 base; unmatched junction nucleotides: 7. In germline, CDR1 is LNHDA, CDR2 SQIVND (reference sequence). The CDR3 covers 16 residues. The CDR3 is CASSRAGFDSYNEQFF. The CDR3 nucleotides are TGTGCCAGTAGTAGAGCGGGGTTTGATTCCTACAATGAGCAGTTCTTC.

The rearrangement uses TRBV7-2 and TRBJ2-5, with 11 bases fitting TRBD2. This CDR3 has 14 residues. Per the germline V gene, CDR1 is SGHTA and CDR2 is FQGNSA. Germline trimming cut 5 bases from V and 5 bases from J; bases unmatched to any gene: 4. The CDR3 spells CASSTGTSGETQYF. The DNA for the CDR3 is TGTGCCAGCAGCACTGGGACTAGCGGCGAGACCCAGTACTTC.

This clonotype is classed as medium-sized (0.01 to 0.1%). CDR3 loop: CSVVGERAFF. Here the CDR3 DNA reads TGCAGCGTTGTTGGGGAACGGGCTTTCTTT. The chain uses TRBV29-1 and TRBJ1-1, with D hard to call. The germline CDR1 and CDR2 sequences are SQVTM and ANQGSEA. V lost 4 bases and J 11 bases, leaving 11 bases between the germline ends. The CDR3 is 10 residues long.

This clonotype has ten or more counts. The chain employs TRBV12-3 or TRBV12-4 and TRBJ2-1; the D is unclear. The CDR3 covers 14 residues. Trimming removed 4 bases from V and 7 bases from J, with 14 bases in between. The CDR3, as DNA: TGTGCCAGCAGTTCCCGGCCTCCTAGGAATGAGCAGTTCTTC. Its translation is CASSSRPPRNEQFF.

This clonotype came up a few times. J is TRBJ2-1 and V is TRBV24-1; no firm D call. V was cut by 5 bases and J by 1 base, with 8 bases left in between. The V gene's germline CDR1 is KGHDR and CDR2 SFDVKD. The CDR3 extends over 14 amino acids. The CDR3 region has the DNA TGTGCCACCAGTGGGTCCCTATCCTACAATGAGCAGTTCTTC. Translation gives CATSGSLSYNEQFF.

Only a few counts were recorded for this clonotype. The chain is built from TRBV30 and TRBJ1-1, with 7 bases lining up with TRBD1. The CDR3 is made up of 12 amino acids. Germline lookup yields CDR1 GTSNPN and CDR2 SVGIG (reference sequence). Trimming at V came to 2 bases and at J to 6 bases, leaving 3 bases not matched to a gene. This chain's CDR3 is CAWSRDSSEAFF. The CDR3 coding sequence is TGTGCCTGGAGTAGGGACAGCTCTGAAGCTTTCTTT.